One and the same sample provided the 27 T cell receptor beta chains below, sequenced in a study of blood T cell repertoires in COVID-19. Generated by immunoSEQ multiplex PCR, the TCRdb table keeps only in-frame clones and is missing some. The table shows 110,000 to 150,000 clones, with 81% occurring only once. The sequenced sample consisted of peripheral blood. These receptors came from a human donor in a cohort sampled during active COVID-19.

V and J are TRBV7-8 and TRBJ2-7, with 12 bases aligning to TRBD2. CDR3 length: 14 amino acids. V lost 4 bases, J lost 4 bases, and 2 bases stayed unmatched. In germline, CDR1 is SGHVS, CDR2 FQNEAQ. In DNA, the CDR3 is TGTGCCAGCAGCTGGACTAGCGGGGAGTACGAGCAGTACTTC. As protein: CASSWTSGEYEQYF.

The chain uses TRBV9 and TRBJ2-5, with TRBD1 identical over 8 bases. The V segment lost 0 bases and the J segment 5 bases; nucleotides outside the gene matches: 12. Germline V gene sequence: CDR1 SGDLS, CDR2 YYNGEE. The length of the CDR3 is 17 residues. As DNA, the CDR3 is TGTGCCAGCAGCGTAGCGCCTGACAGGGGAAGGGGGGAGACCCAGTACTTC. This sequence encodes CASSVAPDRGRGETQYF.

The chain joins TRBV28 to TRBJ2-5, with TRBD1 matching 9 bases. CDR1 is MDHEN, CDR2 SYDVKM, per germline. The V gene end was trimmed by 6 bases and the J gene end by 5 bases; junction bases not matched to a gene: 10. The CDR3 runs to 15 residues. CDR3 nucleotide sequence: TGTGCCAGCAGCCAACCCGGGACAGGGCCGGAGACCCAGTACTTC. Its translation is CASSQPGTGPETQYF.

V is TRBV19 and J is TRBJ2-7; 8 nucleotides agree with TRBD1. The V gene's germline CDR1 is LNHDA and CDR2 SQIVND (reference sequence). The length of the CDR3 is 14 residues. With V trimmed by 5 bases and J by 3 bases, 6 bases remained unmatched. CDR3 sequence (DNA): TGTGCCAGTAGTCCTTGGGACAGGAGCTACGAGCAGTACTTC. Protein: CASSPWDRSYEQYF.

The chain combines TRBV5-6 with TRBJ2-5; 9 nucleotides align to TRBD1. The CDR3 has 14 amino acids. The V gene's germline CDR1 is SGHDT and CDR2 YYEEEE. J lost 8 bases, V lost 3 bases, and 8 bases had no gene match. In DNA form, the CDR3 reads TGTGCCAGCAGCTCCGGGACAGGGTCTCGTACCCAGTACTTC. Amino acid sequence: CASSSGTGSRTQYF.

This sequence joins TRBV3-1 (or the pseudogene TRBV3-2) and TRBJ2-1, with 12 bases aligning to TRBD2. With 2 bases clipped from V and 0 bases from J, the junction kept 14 bases outside the gene matches. CDR1 is LGHDT and CDR2 is YNNKEL in the germline V gene (reference sequence). The CDR3 sequence is 21 residues long. CDR3: CASSQISGLAGGPSSYNEQFF. The DNA of the CDR3 is TGTGCCAGCAGCCAAATAAGCGGGCTAGCGGGAGGGCCCAGCTCCTACAATGAGCAGTTCTTC.

The V and J genes are TRBV5-6 and TRBJ1-1; 7 bases are a match to TRBD1. The CDR3 sequence is 14 residues long. Trimming took 5 bases from V and 0 from J; bases not matched to a gene: 4. The V gene's germline CDR1 is SGHDT and CDR2 YYEEEE. The CDR3: CASRETGMNTEAFF. The CDR3, as DNA: TGTGCCAGCAGAGAGACAGGGATGAACACTGAAGCTTTCTTT.

The chain carries TRBV9 and TRBJ2-4; 8 nucleotides line up with TRBD1. The CDR3 totals 14 residues. Trimming at V came to 4 bases and at J to 8 bases, leaving 8 bases not matched to a gene. CDR1 SGDLS and CDR2 YYNGEE come from the germline V gene. DNA for the CDR3: TGTGCCAGCAGCCCCCAGGACAGGGCGGACATTCAGTACTTC. Protein: CASSPQDRADIQYF.

The rearrangement uses TRBV6-2 or TRBV6-3 and TRBJ1-5; D gene ambiguous. CDR1 and CDR2 from the germline V gene are MNHEY and SVGEGT. This CDR3 has 14 residues. V was pared by 6 bases and J by 2 bases, with 11 bases between. CDR3 in amino acids: CASSQPPRNQPQHF. In DNA form, the CDR3 reads TGTGCCAGCAGCCAGCCCCCGCGCAATCAGCCCCAGCATTTT.

The chain is built from TRBV7-3 and TRBJ1-2; D is unresolved. Deletions cut 0 bases from V and 9 bases from J, with 17 bases between. The CDR3 is 15 residues long. The germline V gene has CDR1 SGHTA and CDR2 FQGTGA. The CDR3 region is CASSLTRDSRNSYTF. The DNA for the CDR3 is TGTGCCAGCAGCTTAACGAGGGATTCGCGAAATAGCTACACCTTC.

In its sample, this clone was seen once. The chain uses TRBV18 and TRBJ2-3, with 11 bases fitting TRBD2. The CDR3 is 20 residues long. Trimming at V came to 3 bases and at J to 0 bases, leaving 14 bases not matched to a gene. Germline loops: CDR1 KGHSH, CDR2 LQKENI. The CDR3 bases are TGTGCCAGCTCACCTCGGCAGGCGTTAGCGGGAGGGCCTAGCACAGATACGCAGTATTTT. This encodes CASSPRQALAGGPSTDTQYF.

This clone has more than one count but fewer than ten. The genes are TRBV30 and TRBJ1-2; D is unclear. Between the trimmed V and J ends, which lost 4 bases and 0 bases, there was a span of 3 bases. CDR3 length: 11 amino acids. The germline V gene encodes CDR1 GTSNPN and CDR2 SVGIG (reference sequence). Here the CDR3 DNA reads TGTGCCTGGACGGCTAACTATGGCTACACCTTC. This sequence encodes CAWTANYGYTF.

The J gene is TRBJ2-7, the V gene TRBV25-1; 9 nucleotides line up with TRBD2. The J segment lost 3 bases and the V segment lost 0 bases, leaving 0 bases of the junction unmatched. Germline V gives CDR1 MGHDK, CDR2 SYGVNS. The CDR3 has 14 amino acids. CDR3 in amino acids: CASSEYSGSYEQYF. The CDR3 nucleotides are TGTGCCAGCAGTGAATATAGCGGGAGCTACGAGCAGTACTTC.

The V and J genes are TRBV10-3 and TRBJ2-2, with TRBD2 matching over 7 bases. The CDR3 is 16 amino acids. Germline assignment: CDR1 ENHRY and CDR2 SYGVKD. V dropped 0 bases and J dropped 1; count of bases not matched to a gene: 2. The CDR3 reads CAISESSGGNTGELFF. In DNA, the CDR3 is TGTGCCATCAGTGAGTCTTCGGGAGGGAACACCGGGGAGCTGTTTTTT.

About this clone: The sample carries other DNA sequences with the same CDR3. The V and J genes are TRBV29-1 and TRBJ2-7, with 8 bases that match TRBD1. V shed 6 bases, J shed 3 bases, and the junction held 1 base outside the gene matches. The CDR3 is 11 residues long. In germline, CDR1 is SQVTM, CDR2 ANQGSEA. The CDR3 bases are TGCAGCGTAGACAGGGGCTACGAGCAGTACTTC. Its protein is CSVDRGYEQYF.

This clone was detected a few times. The chain is built from TRBV7-6 and TRBJ1-1; 8 nucleotides match TRBD1. This CDR3 has 15 residues. Germline CDR1 is SGHVS and CDR2 is FNYEAQ. V trimming: 5 bases; J trimming: 3 bases; junction bases outside the gene matches: 8. CDR3 sequence (DNA): TGTGCCAGCAGCAAACGGACAGGGAGGGACACTGAAGCTTTCTTT. Its protein is CASSKRTGRDTEAFF. The full variable domain, rest sourced from reference TRBV7-6 and TRBJ1-1, is GAGVSQSPRYKVTKRGQDVALRCDPISGHVSLYWYRQALGQGPEFLTYFNYEAQQDKSGLPNDRFSAERPEGSISTLTIQRTEQRDSAMYRCASSKRTGRDTEAFFGQGTRLTVV.

This chain connects TRBV7-8 to TRBJ2-2; TRBD2 matches 7 bases. Germline V CDR1 and CDR2: SGHVS, FQNEAQ. The junction had 6 bases not matched to a gene; V was cut back by 8 bases and J by 0 bases. CDR3 length: 15 amino acids. CDR3 in amino acids: CASEKSGTNTGELFF. CDR3 DNA sequence: TGTGCCAGCGAAAAAAGCGGGACGAACACCGGGGAGCTGTTTTTT.

This clone was recorded once. The V and J genes are TRBV3-1 (or the pseudogene TRBV3-2) and TRBJ1-3; maybe TRBD1 (6 bases). The CDR3 has 15 residues. Trimming shortened V by 0 bases and J by 0 bases, and 6 bases separated the two germline ends. The V gene's germline CDR1 is LGHDT and CDR2 YNNKEL (reference sequence). CDR3 region: CASSQEGHSGNTIYF. DNA for the CDR3: TGTGCCAGCAGCCAAGAGGGACACTCTGGAAACACCATATATTTT.

The chain carries TRBV13 and TRBJ2-3, with no clear D. This CDR3 is built from 15 residues. Germline values: CDR1 PRHDT, CDR2 FYEKMQ (reference sequence). V dropped 5 bases and J dropped 0 bases, with 12 bases sitting between them. Here the CDR3 DNA reads TGTGCCAGCAGCCCCGCCCGGTGGAGCACAGATACGCAGTATTTT. Encoded protein: CASSPARWSTDTQYF.

This clone was seen just once. Here the CDR3 reads CASCTTGNTEAFF. CDR3 DNA sequence: TGTGCCAGCTGTACAACGGGGAACACTGAAGCTTTCTTT. This chain connects TRBV2 to TRBJ1-1, with no clear D. Per germline, CDR1 SNHLY and CDR2 FYNNEI. This CDR3 region has 13 residues. V lost 8 bases to trimming and J lost 1 base, with 11 bases between them.

V and J are TRBV7-2 and TRBJ2-5; 13 nucleotides match TRBD2. The CDR3 covers 16 residues. J was trimmed by 6 bases and V by 2 bases; bases with no gene match: 6. Germline V lookup: CDR1 SGHTA, CDR2 FQGNSA. Here the CDR3 DNA reads TGTGCCAGCAGCTTATTACTAGCGGGAGGGCCGAAGACCCAGTACTTC. As protein: CASSLLLAGGPKTQYF. Variable domain in full (rest from reference TRBV7-2 and TRBJ2-5): GAGVSQSPSNKVTEKGKDVELRCDPISGHTALYWYRQSLGQGLEFLIYFQGNSAPDKSGLPSDRFSAERTGGSVSTLTIQRTQQEDSAVYLCASSLLLAGGPKTQYFGPGTRLLVL.

J is TRBJ1-5 and V is TRBV19, with TRBD1 as a possible D gene (6 bases). Trimming removed 0 bases from V and 3 bases from J, with 15 bases in between. This CDR3 region has 17 residues. From germline, CDR1 is LNHDA and CDR2 SQIVND (reference sequence). The DNA of the CDR3 is TGTGCCAGTAGTATAGAATTGCTGGGGGCGGCCAATCAGCCCCAGCATTTT. Its translation is CASSIELLGAANQPQHF.

V gene TRBV5-1 combines with J gene TRBJ1-1, with TRBD1 identical over 9 bases. The CDR3 is 13 amino acids. Germline assignment: CDR1 SGHRS and CDR2 YFSETQ. Germline trimming cut 6 bases from V and 7 bases from J; bases unmatched to any gene: 7. The CDR3 spells CASTLGQGYEAFF. CDR3 nucleotides: TGCGCCAGCACCCTGGGACAGGGCTATGAAGCTTTCTTT.

The chain joins TRBV28 to TRBJ2-7; TRBD1 might be the D (5 bases). The CDR3 extends over 15 amino acids. Germline V gene data show CDR1 as MDHEN and CDR2 as SYDVKM. Deletions cut 1 base from V and 3 bases from J, with 13 bases between. The CDR3 nucleotides read TGTGCCAGCAGTTTATCAACTCAGGGCATCTACGAGCAGTACTTC. This gives the protein CASSLSTQGIYEQYF.

V is TRBV6-5 and J is TRBJ1-2, with a possible D match to TRBD1 (6 bases). Germline loops: CDR1 MNHEY, CDR2 SVGAGI. V was clipped by 6 bases and J by 3 bases, with 11 bases between them. CDR3 length: 13 amino acids. CDR3 loop: CASRETGDYGYTF. DNA of the CDR3: TGTGCCAGCAGGGAGACAGGCGACTATGGCTACACCTTC.

V and J are TRBV28 and TRBJ2-5; TRBD2 is a possible D gene (6 bases). Between the trimmed V and J ends, which lost 10 bases and 1 base, there was a span of 13 bases. This CDR3 is 13 amino acids long. CDR1 and CDR2 (germline): MDHEN, SYDVKM. The CDR3 sequence: CAISRDFQETQYF. The CDR3 nucleotides read TGTGCCATTTCAAGGGACTTCCAAGAGACCCAGTACTTC.

The chain links TRBV29-1 to TRBJ2-1; 12 bases map to TRBD2. V dropped 4 bases and J dropped 7; count of bases not matched to a gene: 2. CDR3 length equals 13 residues. Germline V gene data show CDR1 as SQVTM and CDR2 as ANQGSEA. CDR3 coding DNA: TGCAGCGTTGGTACTAGCGGGAGGAATGAGCAGTTCTTC. It is translated as CSVGTSGRNEQFF.